The next 8 T cell receptor beta chains were all read from a single sample in a study of blood T cell repertoires in COVID-19. Profiled with immunoSEQ multiplex PCR; TCRdb holds only in-frame clones, not every one. This sample carries more than 200,000 clones, roughly nine tenths of them seen once, and the ten largest clones take 3%. The sequenced sample consisted of peripheral blood. These receptors all come from a man younger than 30 with active or convalescent COVID-19.

V gene TRBV4-3 combines with J gene TRBJ2-3; D is uncertain. The CDR3 covers 13 residues. V was shortened by 2 bases and J by 6 bases, with 9 bases between the two germline ends. Germline V gene sequence: CDR1 LGHNA, CDR2 YSLEER. As DNA, the CDR3 is TGCGCCAGCAGCCAAAGCCCCGGGGATACGCAGTATTTT. Encoded protein: CASSQSPGDTQYF.

This clone was detected only once. V usage is TRBV7-9 and J usage is TRBJ2-3, with 8 bases identical to TRBD2. This CDR3 comprises 17 residues. Trimming took 1 base from V and 0 from J; bases not matched to a gene: 6. The germline V gene encodes CDR1 SEHNR and CDR2 FQNEAQ (reference sequence). The CDR3 nucleotides read TGTGCCAGCAGCTTAGGAAGGTCTAGCGGGAGCACAGATACGCAGTATTTT. It is translated as CASSLGRSSGSTDTQYF. Full variable domain (outside the CDR3, taken from reference TRBV7-9 and TRBJ2-3): DTGVSQNPRHKITKRGQNVTFRCDPISEHNRLYWYRQTLGQGPEFLTYFQNEAQLEKSRLLSDRFSAERPKGSFSTLEIQRTEQGDSAMYLCASSLGRSSGSTDTQYFGPGTRLTVL.

The chain couples TRBV27 to TRBJ1-1; D gene unclear. In germline, CDR1 is MNHEY, CDR2 SMNVEV (reference sequence). The CDR3 is 14 amino acids. Trimming cost V 7 bases and J 0 bases, with 12 bases left between them. CDR3 bases: TGTGCCAGCACCCAATCTTCTATGAACACTGAAGCTTTCTTT. This sequence encodes CASTQSSMNTEAFF.

This chain joins TRBV9 and TRBJ1-2; tentative D call: TRBD1 (5 bases). The CDR3 covers 14 residues. V was clipped by 0 bases and J by 7 bases, with 13 bases between them. Germline V gene lookup returns CDR1 SGDLS and CDR2 YYNGEE. The CDR3 is CASSVGGEQGGYTF. For the CDR3, the DNA is TGTGCCAGCAGCGTAGGGGGGGAGCAAGGTGGCTACACCTTC. The full variable domain, its missing parts supplied by reference TRBV9 and TRBJ1-2, is DSGVTQTPKHLITATGQRVTLRCSPRSGDLSVYWYQQSLDQGLQFLIQYYNGEERAKGNILERFSAQQFPDLHSELNLSSLELGDSALYFCASSVGGEQGGYTFGSGTRLTVV.

The chain employs TRBV11-3 and TRBJ2-7; perhaps TRBD1 as D (6 bases). The CDR3 totals 16 residues. The germline V and J ends were trimmed by 5 bases and 4 bases, with 21 bases remaining between them. Germline CDR1 reads SGHNT; CDR2 reads YENEEA. The CDR3 DNA is TGTGCCAGCAGCCATTTAAACCGGGACACGGCGTACGAGCAGTACTTC. It translates to CASSHLNRDTAYEQYF. The variable domain in full, with the rest retrieved from reference TRBV11-3 and TRBJ2-7, is EAGVVQSPRYKIIEKKQPVAFWCNPISGHNTLYWYLQNLGQGPELLIRYENEEAVDDSQLPKDRFSAERLKGVDSTLKIQPAELGDSAVYLCASSHLNRDTAYEQYFGPGTRLTVT.

The chain couples TRBV4-3 to TRBJ1-4, with no clear D. V was cut by 4 bases and J by 3 bases, with 12 bases left in between. This CDR3 comprises 15 residues. Germline-derived CDR1 and CDR2 are LGHNA and YSLEER. DNA for the CDR3: TGCGCCAGCAGCCGAGGACTGGTGGCTAATGAAAAACTGTTTTTT. As protein: CASSRGLVANEKLFF.

The V gene is TRBV19, the J gene TRBJ2-2; possible D gene TRBD1, 6 bases. Germline CDR1 LNHDA, CDR2 SQIVND (reference sequence). The CDR3 is 15 residues long. The germline V and J ends were trimmed by 3 bases and 9 bases, with 17 bases remaining between them. DNA for the CDR3: TGTGCCAGTAGTATTTCTTCGACAGGTCGCCGGGAGCTGTTTTTT. It translates to CASSISSTGRRELFF.

The rearrangement links TRBV5-1 to TRBJ2-1; D uncertain. CDR3 length: 13 amino acids. In germline, CDR1 is SGHRS, CDR2 YFSETQ. Trimming pared 3 bases from V and 7 bases from J, leaving 11 bases between. CDR3 amino acids: CASSSTPPNEQFF. CDR3 in DNA: TGCGCCAGCAGCTCCACTCCACCTAATGAGCAGTTCTTC. The whole variable domain, filled in from reference TRBV5-1 and TRBJ2-1, reads KAGVTQTPRYLIKTRGQQVTLSCSPISGHRSVSWYQQTPGQGLQFLFEYFSETQRNKGNFPGRFSGRQFSNSRSEMNVSTLELGDSALYLCASSSTPPNEQFFGPGTRLTVL.